The clone carrying this TCR beta chain was counted a few times. Its cognate antigen is unknown. The data originate from a study of tumor-infiltrating lymphocytes in primary liver carcinoma. Across the study: Surgical resection treated primary liver carcinoma in the patients.

Researchers generated TCR beta cDNA from approximately 0.55 ug of total RNA, relying on a constant-region primer. Three-round nested multiplex PCR performed with slightly modified ARM-PCR produced the TCR beta libraries. Use of TRBV1-TRBV30 forward primers with a C-beta reverse primer characterized the first two PCR rounds, which lasted 10 cycles each. TCRdb fed the multiplex PCR reads into MiXCR, producing one record per CDR3 protein. The table lists 310,000 or so distinct CDR3 sequences, around three fifths of them singletons. Both blood RNA, taken from unsorted whole blood, and germline DNA were extracted. The CDR3 has 14 amino acids. CDR1 and CDR2 (germline): SGHRS, YFSETQ. The junction had 4 bases not matched to a gene; V was cut back by 4 bases and J by 6 bases. Overall study results and limits: A significantly higher top-250-clone fraction was recorded for tumors than for blood (p = 0.039).

V usage is TRBV5-1 and J usage is TRBJ2-3; TRBD1 agrees at 11 bases. Sequenced sample: peripheral blood. The source of this sequence is a woman aged 25-40 years with primary liver carcinoma and hepatitis B virus infection. The CDR3 DNA reads as TGCGCCAGCAGCATCGGACAGGGGGCCGATACGCAGTATTTT. It is translated as CASSIGQGADTQYF.